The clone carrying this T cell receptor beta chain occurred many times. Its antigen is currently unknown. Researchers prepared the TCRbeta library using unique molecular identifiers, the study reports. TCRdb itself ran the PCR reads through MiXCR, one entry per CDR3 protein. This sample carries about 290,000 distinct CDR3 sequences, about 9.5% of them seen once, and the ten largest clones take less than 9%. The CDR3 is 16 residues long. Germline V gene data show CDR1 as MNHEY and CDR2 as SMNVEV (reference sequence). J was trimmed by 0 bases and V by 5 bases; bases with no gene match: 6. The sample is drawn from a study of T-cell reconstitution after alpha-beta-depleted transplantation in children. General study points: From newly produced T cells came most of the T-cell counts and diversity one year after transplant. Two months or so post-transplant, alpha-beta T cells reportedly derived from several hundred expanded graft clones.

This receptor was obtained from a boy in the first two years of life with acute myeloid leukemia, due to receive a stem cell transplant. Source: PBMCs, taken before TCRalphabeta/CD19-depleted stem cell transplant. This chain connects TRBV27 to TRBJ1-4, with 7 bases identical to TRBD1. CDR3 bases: TGTGCCAGCAGTATAACCGGACAGGCAACTAATGAAAAACTGTTTTTT. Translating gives CASSITGQATNEKLFF.